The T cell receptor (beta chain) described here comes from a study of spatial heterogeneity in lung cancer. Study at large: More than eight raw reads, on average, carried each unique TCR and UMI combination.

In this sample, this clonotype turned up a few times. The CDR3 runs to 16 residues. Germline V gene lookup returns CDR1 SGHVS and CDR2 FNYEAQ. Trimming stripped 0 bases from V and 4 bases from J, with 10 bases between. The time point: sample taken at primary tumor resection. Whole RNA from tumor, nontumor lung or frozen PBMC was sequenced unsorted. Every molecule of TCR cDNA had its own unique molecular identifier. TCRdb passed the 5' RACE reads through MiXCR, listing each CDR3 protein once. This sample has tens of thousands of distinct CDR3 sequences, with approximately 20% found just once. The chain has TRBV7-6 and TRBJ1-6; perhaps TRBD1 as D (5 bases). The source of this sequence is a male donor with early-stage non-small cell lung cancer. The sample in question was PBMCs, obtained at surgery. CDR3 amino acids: CASSLAAGRYNSPLHF. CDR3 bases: TGTGCCAGCAGCTTAGCCGCAGGGCGATATAATTCACCCCTCCACTTT.